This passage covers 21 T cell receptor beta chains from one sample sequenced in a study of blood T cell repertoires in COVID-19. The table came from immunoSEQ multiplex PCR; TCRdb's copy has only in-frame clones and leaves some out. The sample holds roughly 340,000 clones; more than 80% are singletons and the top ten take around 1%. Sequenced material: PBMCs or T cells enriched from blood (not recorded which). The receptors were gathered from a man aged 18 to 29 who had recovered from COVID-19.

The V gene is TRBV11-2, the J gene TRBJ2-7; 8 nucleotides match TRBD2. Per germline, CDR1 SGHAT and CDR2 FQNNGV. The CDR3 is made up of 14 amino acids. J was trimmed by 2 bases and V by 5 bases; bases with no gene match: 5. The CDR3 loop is CASSRGGLAYEQYF. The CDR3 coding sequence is TGTGCCAGCAGCCGGGGGGGCTTGGCCTACGAGCAGTACTTC. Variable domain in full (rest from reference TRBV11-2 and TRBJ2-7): EAGVAQSPRYKIIEKRQSVAFWCNPISGHATLYWYQQILGQGPKLLIQFQNNGVVDDSQLPKDRFSAERLKGVDSTLKIQPAKLEDSAVYLCASSRGGLAYEQYFGPGTRLTVT.

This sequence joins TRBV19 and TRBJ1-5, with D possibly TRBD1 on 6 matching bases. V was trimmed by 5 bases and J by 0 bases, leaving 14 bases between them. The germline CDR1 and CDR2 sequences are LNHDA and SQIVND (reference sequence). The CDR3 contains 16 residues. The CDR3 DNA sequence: TGTGCCAGTAGTGCCAGGGGATCTTATAGCAATCAGCCCCAGCATTTT. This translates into CASSARGSYSNQPQHF. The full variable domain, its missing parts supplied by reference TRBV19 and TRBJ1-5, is DGGITQSPKYLFRKEGQNVTLSCEQNLNHDAMYWYRQDPGQGLRLIYYSQIVNDFQKGDIAEGYSVSREKKESFPLTVTSAQKNPTAFYLCASSARGSYSNQPQHFGDGTRLSIL.

As DNA, the CDR3 is TGTGCCACCAGTGACCCCGGACAGGGCGCTGGCTACACCTTC. Protein product: CATSDPGQGAGYTF. This chain uses TRBV24-1 with TRBJ1-2; 8 nucleotides agree with TRBD1. Looked up from germline, CDR1 is KGHDR and CDR2 is SFDVKD. The CDR3 spans 14 residues. J gave up 7 bases and V 4 bases, and 7 bases lay outside the gene matches.

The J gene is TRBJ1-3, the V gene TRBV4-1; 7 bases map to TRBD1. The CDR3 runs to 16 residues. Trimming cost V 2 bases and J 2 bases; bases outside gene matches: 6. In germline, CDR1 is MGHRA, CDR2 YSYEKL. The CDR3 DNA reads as TGCGCCAGCAGCCAACCAACAGGGGACCCTGGAAACACCATATATTTT. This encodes CASSQPTGDPGNTIYF.

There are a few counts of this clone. CDR3 loop: CASSSPSSGRAHEQYF. In DNA, the CDR3 is TGTGCCAGCAGCAGTCCCTCTAGCGGGAGGGCCCACGAGCAGTACTTC. The rearrangement links TRBV28 to TRBJ2-7; TRBD2 matches 12 bases. With 6 bases clipped from V and 5 bases from J, the junction kept 11 bases outside the gene matches. The V gene's germline CDR1 is MDHEN and CDR2 SYDVKM. CDR3 size: 16 residues.

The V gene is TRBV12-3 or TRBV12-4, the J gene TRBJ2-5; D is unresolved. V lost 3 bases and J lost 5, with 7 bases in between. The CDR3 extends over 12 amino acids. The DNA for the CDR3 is TGTGCCAGCAGTTTTGGTCGGGAGACCCAGTACTTC. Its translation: CASSFGRETQYF.

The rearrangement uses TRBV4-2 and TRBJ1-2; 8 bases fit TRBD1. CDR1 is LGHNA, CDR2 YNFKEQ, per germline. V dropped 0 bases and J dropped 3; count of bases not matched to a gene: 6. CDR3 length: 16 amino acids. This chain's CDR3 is CASSQDRGQDYYGYTF. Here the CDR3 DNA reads TGTGCCAGCAGCCAAGATAGGGGACAGGATTACTATGGCTACACCTTC.

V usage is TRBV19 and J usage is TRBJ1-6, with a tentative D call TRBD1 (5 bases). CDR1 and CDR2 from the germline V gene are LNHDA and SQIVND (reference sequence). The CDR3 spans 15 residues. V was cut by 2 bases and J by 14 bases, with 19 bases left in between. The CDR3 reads CASSIQQGPPGALHF. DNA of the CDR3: TGTGCCAGTAGTATACAACAAGGGCCTCCGGGGGCCCTCCACTTT.

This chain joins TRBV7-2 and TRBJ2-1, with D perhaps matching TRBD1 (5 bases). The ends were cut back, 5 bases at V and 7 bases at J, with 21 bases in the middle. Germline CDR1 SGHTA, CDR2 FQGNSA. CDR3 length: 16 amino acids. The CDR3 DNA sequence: TGTGCCAGCAGCAGAAATGTTGCAGGGTACAGAAATGAGCAGTTCTTC. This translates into CASSRNVAGYRNEQFF.

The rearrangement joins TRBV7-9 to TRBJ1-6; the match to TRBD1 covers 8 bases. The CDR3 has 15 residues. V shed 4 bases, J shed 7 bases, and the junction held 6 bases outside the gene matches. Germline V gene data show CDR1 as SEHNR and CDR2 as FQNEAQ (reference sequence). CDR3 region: CASSSSGGVNSPLHF. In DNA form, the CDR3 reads TGTGCCAGCAGCTCCTCAGGGGGCGTAAATTCACCCCTCCACTTT.

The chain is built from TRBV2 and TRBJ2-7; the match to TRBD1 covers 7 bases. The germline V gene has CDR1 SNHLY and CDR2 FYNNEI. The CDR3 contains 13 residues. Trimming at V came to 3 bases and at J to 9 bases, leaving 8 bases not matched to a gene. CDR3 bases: TGTGCCAGCAGTGAGGGACAGCCCCTTGGGCAGTACTTC. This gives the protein CASSEGQPLGQYF.

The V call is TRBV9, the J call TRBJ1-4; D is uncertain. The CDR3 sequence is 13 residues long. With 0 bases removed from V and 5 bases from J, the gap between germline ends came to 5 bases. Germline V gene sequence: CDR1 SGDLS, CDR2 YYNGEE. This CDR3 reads CASSVGPNEKLFF. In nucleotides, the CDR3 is TGTGCCAGCAGCGTAGGGCCGAATGAAAAACTGTTTTTT.

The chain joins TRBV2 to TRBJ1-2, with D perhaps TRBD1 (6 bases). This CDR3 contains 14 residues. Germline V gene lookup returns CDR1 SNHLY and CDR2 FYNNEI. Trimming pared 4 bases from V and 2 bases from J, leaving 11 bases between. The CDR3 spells CASSGAGANYGYTF. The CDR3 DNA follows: TGTGCCAGCAGTGGTGCGGGGGCGAACTATGGCTACACCTTC.

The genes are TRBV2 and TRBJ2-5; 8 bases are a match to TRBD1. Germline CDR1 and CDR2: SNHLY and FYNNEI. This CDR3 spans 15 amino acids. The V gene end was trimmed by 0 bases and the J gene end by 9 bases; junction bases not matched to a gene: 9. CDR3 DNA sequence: TGTGCCAGCAGTGAAGCGCTTCAGGGGGCTGGGGCCCAGTACTTC. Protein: CASSEALQGAGAQYF. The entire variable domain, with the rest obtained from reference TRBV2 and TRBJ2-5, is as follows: EPEVTQTPSHQVTQMGQEVILRCVPISNHLYFYWYRQILGQKVEFLVSFYNNEISEKSEIFDDQFSVERPDGSNFTLKIRSTKLEDSAMYFCASSEALQGAGAQYFGPGTRLLVL.

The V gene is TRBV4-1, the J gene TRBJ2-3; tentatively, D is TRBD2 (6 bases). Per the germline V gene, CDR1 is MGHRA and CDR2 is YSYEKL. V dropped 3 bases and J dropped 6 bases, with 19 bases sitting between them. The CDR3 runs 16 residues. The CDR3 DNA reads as TGCGCCAGCAGCCACGGCGAGGGGACTTTCGTCGATACGCAGTATTTT. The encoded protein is CASSHGEGTFVDTQYF.

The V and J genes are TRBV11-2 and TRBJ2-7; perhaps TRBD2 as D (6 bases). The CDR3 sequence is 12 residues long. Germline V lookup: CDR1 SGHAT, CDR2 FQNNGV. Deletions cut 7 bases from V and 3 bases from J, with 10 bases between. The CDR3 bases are TGTGCCAGCACAGCGGACTACTACGAGCAGTACTTC. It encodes CASTADYYEQYF.

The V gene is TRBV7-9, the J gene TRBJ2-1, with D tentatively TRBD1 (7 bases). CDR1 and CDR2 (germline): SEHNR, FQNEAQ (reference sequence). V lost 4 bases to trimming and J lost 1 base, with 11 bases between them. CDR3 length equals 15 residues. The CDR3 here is CASSSSGGSYNEQFF. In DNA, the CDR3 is TGTGCCAGCAGCTCCTCAGGGGGGTCCTACAATGAGCAGTTCTTC.

CDR3 in amino acids: CASSWVQGLNTEAFF. CDR3 sequence (DNA): TGTGCCAGCAGCTGGGTTCAGGGCCTGAACACTGAAGCTTTCTTT. The V and J genes are TRBV7-9 and TRBJ1-1; weak D call: TRBD1 (5 bases). V dropped 4 bases and J dropped 0 bases, with 12 bases sitting between them. Germline-derived CDR1 and CDR2 are SEHNR and FQNEAQ (reference sequence). This CDR3 spans 15 amino acids.

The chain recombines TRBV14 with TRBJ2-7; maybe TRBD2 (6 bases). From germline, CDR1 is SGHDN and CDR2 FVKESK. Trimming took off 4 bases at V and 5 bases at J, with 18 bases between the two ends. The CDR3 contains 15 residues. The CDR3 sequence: CASSPMGGYPHEQYF. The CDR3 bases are TGTGCCAGCAGCCCAATGGGGGGTTATCCCCACGAGCAGTACTTC.

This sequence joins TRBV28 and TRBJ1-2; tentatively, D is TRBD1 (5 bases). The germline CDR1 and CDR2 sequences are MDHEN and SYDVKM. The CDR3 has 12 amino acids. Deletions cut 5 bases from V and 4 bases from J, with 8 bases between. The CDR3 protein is CASSQTAYGYTF. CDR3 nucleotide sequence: TGTGCCAGCAGTCAGACAGCCTATGGCTACACCTTC.

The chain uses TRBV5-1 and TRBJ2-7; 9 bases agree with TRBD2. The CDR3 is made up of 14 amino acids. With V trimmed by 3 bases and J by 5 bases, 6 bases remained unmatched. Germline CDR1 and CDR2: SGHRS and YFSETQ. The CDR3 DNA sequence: TGCGCCAGCAGCTCCTTAGCGGGAGCCAACGAGCAGTACTTC. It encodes CASSSLAGANEQYF.